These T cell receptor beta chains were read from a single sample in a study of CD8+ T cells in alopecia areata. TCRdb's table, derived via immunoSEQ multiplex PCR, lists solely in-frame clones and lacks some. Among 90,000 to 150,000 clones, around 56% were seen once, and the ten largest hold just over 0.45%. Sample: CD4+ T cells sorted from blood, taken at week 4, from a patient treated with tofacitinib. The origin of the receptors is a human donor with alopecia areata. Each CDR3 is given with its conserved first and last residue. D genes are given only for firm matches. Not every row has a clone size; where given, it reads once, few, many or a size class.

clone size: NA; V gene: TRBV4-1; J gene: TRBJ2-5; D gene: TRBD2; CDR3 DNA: TGCGCCAGCAGCTTTGCTAGCGGAGACCAAGAGACCCAGTACTTC; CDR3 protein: CASSFASGDQETQYF
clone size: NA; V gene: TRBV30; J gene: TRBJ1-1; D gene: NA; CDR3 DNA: TGTGCCTGGAGTGTAGGCGGGGCTAGAGCTGAAGCTTTCTTT; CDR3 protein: CAWSVGGARAEAFF
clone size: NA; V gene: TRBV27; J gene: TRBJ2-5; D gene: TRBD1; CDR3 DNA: TGTGCCAGCAATACAGGGGGCCGGGAGACCCAGTACTTC; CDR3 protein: CASNTGGRETQYF
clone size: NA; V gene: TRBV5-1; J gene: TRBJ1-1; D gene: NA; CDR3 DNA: TGCGCCAGCAGCTATGACTTGTACATCACTGAAGCTTTCTTT; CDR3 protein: CASSYDLYITEAFF
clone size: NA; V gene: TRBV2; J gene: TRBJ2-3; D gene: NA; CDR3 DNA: TGTGCCAGCAGTGAAGGGGTGGGCACAGATACGCAGTATTTT; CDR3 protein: CASSEGVGTDTQYF
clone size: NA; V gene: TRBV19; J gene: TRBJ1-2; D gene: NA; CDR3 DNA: TGTGCCAGTAGTCCCACGGGGACCGAGACAGCCTATGGCTACACCTTC; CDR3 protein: CASSPTGTETAYGYTF
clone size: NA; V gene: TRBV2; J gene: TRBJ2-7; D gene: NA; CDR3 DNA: TGTGCCAGCAGCGAGACACACGTTAGCTCCTACGAGCAGTACTTC; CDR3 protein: CASSETHVSSYEQYF
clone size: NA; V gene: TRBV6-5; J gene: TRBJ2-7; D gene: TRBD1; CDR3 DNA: TGTGCCAGCAGTTACGACAGGGTCTACGAGCAGTACTTC; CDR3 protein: CASSYDRVYEQYF
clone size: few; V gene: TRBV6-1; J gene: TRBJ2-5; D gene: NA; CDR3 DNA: TGTGCCAGCAGTGAAAGGTGGACGGGAGAGACCCAGTACTTC; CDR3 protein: CASSERWTGETQYF
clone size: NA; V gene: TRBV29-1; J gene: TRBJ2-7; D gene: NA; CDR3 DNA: TGCAGCGTTGACCTTAGGGGGTCCCACGAGCAGTACTTC; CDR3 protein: CSVDLRGSHEQYF
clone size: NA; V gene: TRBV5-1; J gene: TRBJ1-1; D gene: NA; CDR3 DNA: TGCGCCAGCAGCGGGGCAGAGAACACTGAAGCTTTCTTT; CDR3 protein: CASSGAENTEAFF
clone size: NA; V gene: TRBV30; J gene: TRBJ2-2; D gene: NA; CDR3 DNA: TGTGCCTGGAGGGCGAGATGGGACGGGGAGCTGTTTTTT; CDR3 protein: CAWRARWDGELFF
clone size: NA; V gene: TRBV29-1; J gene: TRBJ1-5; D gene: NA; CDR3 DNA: TGCAGCGTTGGGACAGTTAGCAATCAGCCCCAGCATTTT; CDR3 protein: CSVGTVSNQPQHF
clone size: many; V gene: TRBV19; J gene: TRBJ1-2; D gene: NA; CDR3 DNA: TGTGCCAGTAGTGAGGGTCGTGGAGGCTACACCTTC; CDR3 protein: CASSEGRGGYTF
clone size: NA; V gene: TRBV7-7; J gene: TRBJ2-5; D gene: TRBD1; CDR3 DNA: TGTGCTAGCAGCTTTGGGACAGGGGCACAAGAGACCCAGTACTTC; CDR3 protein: CASSFGTGAQETQYF
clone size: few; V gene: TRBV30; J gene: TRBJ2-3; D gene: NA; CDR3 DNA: TGTGCCTGGAGTCCCACCGGGAATACGCAGTATTTT; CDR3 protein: CAWSPTGNTQYF
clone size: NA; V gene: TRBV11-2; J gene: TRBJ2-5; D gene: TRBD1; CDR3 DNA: TGTGCCAGCAGCTTATCCGGACAGGGGGCGGAGACCCAGTACTTC; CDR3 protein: CASSLSGQGAETQYF
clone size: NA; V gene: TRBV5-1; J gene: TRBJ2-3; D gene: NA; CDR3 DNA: TGCGCCAGCAGCTTGGAAGGGGATACGCAGTATTTT; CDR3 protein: CASSLEGDTQYF
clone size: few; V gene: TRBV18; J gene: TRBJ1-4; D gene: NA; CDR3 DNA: TGTGCCAGCTCACCACAGGGGCGGAAACTGTTTTTT; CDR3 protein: CASSPQGRKLFF
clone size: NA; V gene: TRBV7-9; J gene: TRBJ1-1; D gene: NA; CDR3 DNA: TGTGCCAGCAGCGTCTACATGGGCGGGGAGACTGAAGCTTTCTTT; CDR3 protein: CASSVYMGGETEAFF
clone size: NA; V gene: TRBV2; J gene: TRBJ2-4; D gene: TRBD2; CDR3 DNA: TGTGCCAGCAAGAGCGGGATGAACATTCAGTACTTC; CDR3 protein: CASKSGMNIQYF
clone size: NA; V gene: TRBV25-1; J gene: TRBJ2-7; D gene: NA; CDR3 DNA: TGTGCCAGCAGTGAATGGGGCGGACGGACCTACGAGCAGTACTTC; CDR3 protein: CASSEWGGRTYEQYF
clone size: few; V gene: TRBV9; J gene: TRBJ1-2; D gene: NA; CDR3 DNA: TGTGCCAGCAGCGTAGATCGGGGTCGGGGCTACACCTTC; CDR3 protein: CASSVDRGRGYTF
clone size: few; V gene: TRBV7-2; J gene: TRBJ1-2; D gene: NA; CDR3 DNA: TGTGCCAGCAGCCCATTAAGGGGCTACACCTTC; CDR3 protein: CASSPLRGYTF
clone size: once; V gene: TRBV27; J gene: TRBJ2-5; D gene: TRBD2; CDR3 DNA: TGTGCCAGCAAAACCGGGACTAGCGGGACTCAAGAGACCCAGTACTTC; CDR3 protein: CASKTGTSGTQETQYF
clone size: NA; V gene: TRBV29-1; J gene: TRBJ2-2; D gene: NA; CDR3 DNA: TGCAGCGTTGAACGGGCGAACACCGGGGAGCTGTTTTTT; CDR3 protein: CSVERANTGELFF
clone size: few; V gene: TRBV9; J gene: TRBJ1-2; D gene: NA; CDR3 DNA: TGTGCCAGCAGCGCCAATACAGTTCCTGGCTACACCTTC; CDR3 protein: CASSANTVPGYTF
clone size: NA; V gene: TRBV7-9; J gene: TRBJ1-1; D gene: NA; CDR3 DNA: TGTGCCAGCAGCTTAGTGAGAGGAGACACTGAAGCTTTCTTT; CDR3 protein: CASSLVRGDTEAFF
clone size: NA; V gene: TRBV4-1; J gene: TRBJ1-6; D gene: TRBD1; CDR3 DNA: TGCGCCAGCAGCCAACCCAGGGACAGTAATTCACCCCTCCACTTT; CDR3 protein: CASSQPRDSNSPLHF
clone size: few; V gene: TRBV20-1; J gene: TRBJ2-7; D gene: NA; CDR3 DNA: TGCAGTGCTAGAACCGCGACCGAGCAGTACTTC; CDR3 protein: CSARTATEQYF
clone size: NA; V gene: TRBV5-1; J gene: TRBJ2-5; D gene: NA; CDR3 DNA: TGCGCCAGCAGCATTCAAGAGACCCAGTACTTC; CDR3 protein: CASSIQETQYF
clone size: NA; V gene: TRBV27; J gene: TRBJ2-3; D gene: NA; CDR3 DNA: TGTGCCAGCAGTTTAAGAGCAGATACGCAGTATTTT; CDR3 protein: CASSLRADTQYF
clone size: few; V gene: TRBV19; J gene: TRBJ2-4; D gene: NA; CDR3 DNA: TGTGCCAGTAGCGCAAGCCAAGGGCCCAAAAACATTCAGTACTTC; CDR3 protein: CASSASQGPKNIQYF
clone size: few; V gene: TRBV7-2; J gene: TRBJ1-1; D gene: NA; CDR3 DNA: TGTGCCAGCAGCTTAACCATGAACACTGAAGCTTTCTTT; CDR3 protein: CASSLTMNTEAFF
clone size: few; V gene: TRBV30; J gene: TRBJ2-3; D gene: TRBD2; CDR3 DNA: TGTGCCTGGAGCCCCGGGGGGGTAGATACGCAGTATTTT; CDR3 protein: CAWSPGGVDTQYF
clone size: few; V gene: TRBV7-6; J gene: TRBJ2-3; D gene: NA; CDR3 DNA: TGTGCCAGCAGCTTGGCAGGCCTGGCCACAGATACGCAGTATTTT; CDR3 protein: CASSLAGLATDTQYF
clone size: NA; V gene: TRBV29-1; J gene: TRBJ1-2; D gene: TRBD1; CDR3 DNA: TGCAGCGTTGTTGGGGACAGGGAGACGAACTATGGCTACACCTTC; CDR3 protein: CSVVGDRETNYGYTF
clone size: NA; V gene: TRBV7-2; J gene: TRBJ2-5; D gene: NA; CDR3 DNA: TGTGCCAGCAGCTCGCCGAACCCAGGGGAGACCCAGTACTTC; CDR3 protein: CASSSPNPGETQYF